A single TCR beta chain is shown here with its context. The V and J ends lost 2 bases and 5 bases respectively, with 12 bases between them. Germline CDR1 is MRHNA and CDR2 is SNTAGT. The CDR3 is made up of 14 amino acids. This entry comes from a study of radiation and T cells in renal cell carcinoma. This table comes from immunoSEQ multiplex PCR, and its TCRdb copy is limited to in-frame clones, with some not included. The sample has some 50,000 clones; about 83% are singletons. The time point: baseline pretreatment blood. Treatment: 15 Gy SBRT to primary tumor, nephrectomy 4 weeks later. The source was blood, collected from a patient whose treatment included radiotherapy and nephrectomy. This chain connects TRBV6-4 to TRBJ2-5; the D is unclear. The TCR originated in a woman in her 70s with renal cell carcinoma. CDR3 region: CASSDPSRLETQYF. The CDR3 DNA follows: TGTGCCAGCAGTGACCCATCGAGGTTGGAGACCCAGTACTTC.